The 30 T cell receptor beta chains in this list originate from one sample, sequenced in a study of blood T cell repertoires in COVID-19. Clones were read by immunoSEQ multiplex PCR, and TCRdb kept only the in-frame ones, dropping some. The sample contains some 76,000 clones, roughly 82% of which appear only once. Sequenced material: peripheral blood. The receptor source for this set is a man aged 45-65 years with acute or convalescent COVID-19.

The rearrangement uses TRBV28 and TRBJ2-7, with a weak D call TRBD1 (6 bases). Trimming removed 6 bases at V and 2 bases at J, with 14 bases between. This CDR3 has 14 amino acids. Germline V CDR1 and CDR2: MDHEN, SYDVKM. The CDR3 reads CASSPGHGAYEQYF. The CDR3 DNA reads as TGTGCCAGCAGCCCGGGACATGGGGCCTACGAGCAGTACTTC.

The chain uses TRBV5-1 and TRBJ1-4, with TRBD1 as a possible D gene (5 bases). This CDR3 comprises 16 residues. Germline V gene sequence: CDR1 SGHRS, CDR2 YFSETQ. V lost 4 bases to trimming and J lost 8 bases, with 21 bases between them. CDR3 region: CASSPGGRLLEEKLFF. The CDR3 DNA reads TGCGCCAGCAGCCCGGGGGGTCGGCTCCTGGAGGAAAAACTGTTTTTT.

The CDR3 nucleotides read TGTGCCAGCAGCCAAGATCCCAGGGTGAAGCTTTCGAACACTGAAGCTTTCTTT. Amino acid sequence: CASSQDPRVKLSNTEAFF. The chain has TRBV14 and TRBJ1-1; a possible D gene is TRBD1 (5 bases). V dropped 0 bases and J dropped 1 base, with 18 bases sitting between them. The CDR3 totals 18 residues. The germline V gene has CDR1 SGHDN and CDR2 FVKESK.

The J gene is TRBJ1-1, the V gene TRBV7-6; a weak D match, TRBD1 (6 bases). V lost 0 bases and J 3 bases, leaving 8 bases between the germline ends. The CDR3 contains 14 residues. Germline lookup yields CDR1 SGHVS and CDR2 FNYEAQ. The CDR3 spells CASSLAEGDTEAFF. The CDR3, as DNA: TGTGCCAGCAGCTTAGCAGAGGGGGACACTGAAGCTTTCTTT.

This rearrangement joins TRBV4-2 to TRBJ2-7; the match to TRBD2 covers 8 bases. CDR1 is LGHNA and CDR2 is YNFKEQ in the germline V gene. The CDR3 covers 17 residues. The V segment lost 0 bases and the J segment 9 bases; nucleotides outside the gene matches: 16. The CDR3 protein is CASSQDVAGGHMVGQYF. The CDR3 DNA reads TGTGCCAGCAGCCAAGATGTGGCGGGGGGCCATATGGTCGGGCAGTACTTC.

The chain carries TRBV9 and TRBJ1-2, with 9 bases lining up with TRBD1. V was clipped by 5 bases and J by 2 bases; unmatched bases: 13. Germline V lookup: CDR1 SGDLS, CDR2 YYNGEE. The CDR3 extends over 17 amino acids. CDR3: CASRVPGQGRTNYGYTF. CDR3 nucleotides: TGTGCCAGCAGGGTCCCGGGACAGGGACGAACCAACTATGGCTACACCTTC.

This clone was detected only once. V usage is TRBV7-9 and J usage is TRBJ1-2; D not resolved. The CDR3 spans 15 residues. The germline CDR1 and CDR2 sequences are SEHNR and FQNEAQ (reference sequence). V was cut by 3 bases and J by 6 bases, with 17 bases left in between. The CDR3, as DNA: TGTGCCAGCAGCTTCTCCGGAGGCGTGCACCATGGCTACACCTTC. Protein sequence: CASSFSGGVHHGYTF.

This sequence joins TRBV11-2 and TRBJ2-1, with D perhaps matching TRBD2 (6 bases). Trimming shortened V by 5 bases and J by 3 bases, and 14 bases separated the two germline ends. The CDR3 is 15 amino acids. The germline gives CDR1 SGHAT, CDR2 FQNNGV. The DNA for the CDR3 is TGTGCCAGCAGCCCCGGAGGGTTTTACTACAATGAGCAGTTCTTC. Translation: CASSPGGFYYNEQFF.

The chain combines TRBV10-2 with TRBJ1-2; weak D call: TRBD1 (6 bases). The CDR3 totals 14 residues. Germline CDR1 is WSHSY and CDR2 is SAAADI. Trimming removed 6 bases at V and 0 bases at J, with 11 bases between. DNA of the CDR3: TGCGCCAGCAGCCAGGACAGCACTAACTATGGCTACACCTTC. It specifies CASSQDSTNYGYTF.

V and J are TRBV3-1 (or the pseudogene TRBV3-2) and TRBJ1-2; a possible D gene is TRBD1 (6 bases). The CDR3 sequence is 16 residues long. Trimming pared 0 bases from V and 3 bases from J, leaving 14 bases between. Germline V gene lookup returns CDR1 LGHDT and CDR2 YNNKEL (reference sequence). The CDR3 bases are TGTGCCAGCAGCCAAGATCAGGGGTCCCGCTACTATGGCTACACCTTC. The encoded protein is CASSQDQGSRYYGYTF.

The rearrangement links TRBV10-1 to TRBJ2-2; maybe TRBD1 (6 bases). The CDR3 is 15 amino acids. With 4 bases removed from V and 4 bases from J, the gap between germline ends came to 13 bases. Germline assignment: CDR1 WNHNN and CDR2 SYGVQD (reference sequence). The CDR3 bases are TGCGCCAGCAGTGGAGGGGTAGGGGGCACCGGGGAGCTGTTTTTT. This translates into CASSGGVGGTGELFF.

V gene TRBV18 combines with J gene TRBJ2-4, with D possibly TRBD2 on 5 matching bases. With 3 bases removed from V and 1 base from J, the gap between germline ends came to 10 bases. The length of the CDR3 is 15 residues. Germline V gives CDR1 KGHSH, CDR2 LQKENI. Here the CDR3 DNA reads TGTGCCAGCTCACCTAAGGACTCGGCCAAAAACATTCAGTACTTC. Translated, it gives CASSPKDSAKNIQYF. Using reference TRBV18 and TRBJ2-4 for the parts outside the CDR3, the full variable domain is NAGVMQNPRHLVRRRGQEARLRCSPMKGHSHVYWYRQLPEEGLKFMVYLQKENIIDESGMPKERFSAEFPKEGPSILRIQQVVRGDSAAYFCASSPKDSAKNIQYFGAGTRLSVL.

V usage is TRBV5-6 and J usage is TRBJ2-1; 9 bases are a match to TRBD1. The length of the CDR3 is 13 residues. The V segment lost 4 bases and the J segment 8 bases; nucleotides outside the gene matches: 4. Germline-derived CDR1 and CDR2 are SGHDT and YYEEEE. CDR3 in amino acids: CASSPGTGHEQFF. In nucleotides, the CDR3 is TGTGCCAGCAGCCCCGGGACAGGGCATGAGCAGTTCTTC.

The V gene is TRBV19, the J gene TRBJ1-4, with D possibly TRBD1 on 5 matching bases. Deletions cut 3 bases from V and 6 bases from J, with 14 bases between. Germline V CDR1 and CDR2: LNHDA, SQIVND (reference sequence). The CDR3 spans 15 residues. CDR3 in DNA: TGTGCCAGTAGTATCCAGGGAATAAGTCATGAAAAACTGTTTTTT. Encoded protein: CASSIQGISHEKLFF.

This clone appeared once. The gene calls are TRBV27 and TRBJ2-3, with 12 positions matching TRBD2. CDR1 and CDR2 (germline): MNHEY, SMNVEV (reference sequence). Unmatched junction bases numbered 3, after V lost 5 bases and J lost 0 bases. The length of the CDR3 is 16 residues. The CDR3 sequence is CASSRTSGRSTDTQYF. The CDR3 DNA follows: TGTGCCAGCAGTAGAACTAGCGGGAGGAGCACAGATACGCAGTATTTT.

This clone has more than one count but fewer than ten. The chain has TRBV6-5 and TRBJ2-7; 9 nucleotides align to TRBD1. Trimming took 5 bases from V and 4 from J; bases not matched to a gene: 3. This CDR3 spans 13 amino acids. Germline V gene sequence: CDR1 MNHEY, CDR2 SVGAGI. In DNA form, the CDR3 reads TGTGCCAGCAGTCGCGGACAGGGGTACGAGCAGTACTTC. Translated: CASSRGQGYEQYF.

This clone appeared a few times. Other DNA sequences in this sample translate to the same CDR3. For the CDR3, the DNA is TGTGCCTGGAGTCCTACCCGTGAAGCTTTCTTT. As protein: CAWSPTREAFF. V gene TRBV30 combines with J gene TRBJ1-1; D not resolved. CDR1 is GTSNPN, CDR2 SVGIG, per germline (reference sequence). The CDR3 consists of 11 residues. Trimming left V 2 bases short and J 7 bases short, with 8 bases between. Full variable domain (rest looked up from reference TRBV30 and TRBJ1-1): SQTIHQWPATLVQPVGSPLSLECTVEGTSNPNLYWYRQAAGRGLQLLFYSVGIGQISSEVPQNLSASRPQDRQFILSSKKLLLSDSGFYLCAWSPTREAFFGQGTRLTVV.

There are a few counts of this clone. V usage is TRBV9 and J usage is TRBJ2-7, with 7 bases aligning to TRBD2. The CDR3 is 16 amino acids. The junction had 10 bases not matched to a gene; V was cut back by 4 bases and J by 0 bases. In germline, CDR1 is SGDLS, CDR2 YYNGEE. In nucleotides, the CDR3 is TGTGCCAGCAGCTCGCCCCGGGGGGACTTCTCCTACGAGCAGTACTTC. This codes for CASSSPRGDFSYEQYF.

The chain links TRBV20-1 to TRBJ1-4, with D perhaps TRBD1 (6 bases). CDR1 DFQATT and CDR2 SNEGSKA come from the germline V gene (reference sequence). The V gene lost 3 bases and the J gene lost 4 bases, with 12 bases spanning the gap. The length of the CDR3 is 14 residues. In DNA form, the CDR3 reads TGCAGTGCTAGTAGACAGGCTAATAATGAAAAACTGTTTTTT. Translating gives CSASRQANNEKLFF.

The V call is TRBV19, the J call TRBJ2-7; D is ambiguous. V was shortened by 5 bases and J by 3 bases, with 11 bases between the two germline ends. CDR1 and CDR2 (germline): LNHDA, SQIVND (reference sequence). The CDR3 contains 13 residues. The DNA for the CDR3 is TGTGCCAGTAGTGGCCCGGGTTTCTACGAGCAGTACTTC. It specifies CASSGPGFYEQYF.

The chain uses TRBV7-3 and TRBJ1-6, with D perhaps matching TRBD1 (5 bases). V lost 5 bases, J lost 7 bases, and 15 bases lay in between. Germline V gives CDR1 SGHTA, CDR2 FQGTGA. CDR3 size: 15 residues. The CDR3, as DNA: TGTGCCAGCAGCCCCTCGGGGGAACGAAATTCACCCCTCCACTTT. Residues: CASSPSGERNSPLHF.

In regard to this clone: At one boundary the junction diverges from the germline segment, which might be a read error. Written as DNA, the CDR3 is TGTGCCAGCAGTTTAGGAGGCAAACAGCCCCAGCATTTT. It codes for CASSLGGKQPQHF. V and J are TRBV28 and TRBJ1-5; D call uncertain. This CDR3 region has 13 residues. Germline CDR1 is MDHEN and CDR2 is SYDVKM. The variable domain in full, with the rest retrieved from reference TRBV28 and TRBJ1-5, is DVKVTQSSRYLVKRTGEKVFLECVQDMDHENMFWYRQDPGLGLRLIYFSYDVKMKEKGDIPEGYSVSREKKERFSLILESASTNQTSMYLCASSLGGKQPQHFGDGTRLSIL.

This sequence joins TRBV11-2 and TRBJ2-5; 7 bases agree with TRBD1. The germline V gene has CDR1 SGHAT and CDR2 FQNNGV. The CDR3 is 13 amino acids. V was clipped by 5 bases and J by 4 bases; unmatched bases: 4. The chain's CDR3 is CASSATGSETQYF. The CDR3 coding sequence is TGTGCCAGCAGCGCGACAGGGTCAGAGACCCAGTACTTC.

The chain carries TRBV7-2 and TRBJ2-7, with 12 positions matching TRBD2. The germline V gene has CDR1 SGHTA and CDR2 FQGNSA. The CDR3 consists of 16 residues. The junction had 9 bases not matched to a gene; V was cut back by 5 bases and J by 4 bases. The CDR3 reads CASSKTSGRWNYEQYF. The DNA of the CDR3 is TGTGCCAGCAGCAAGACTAGCGGGAGATGGAATTACGAGCAGTACTTC.

This chain connects TRBV5-1 to TRBJ1-1; D is undetermined. Trimming stripped 5 bases from V and 0 bases from J, with 8 bases between. The CDR3 sequence is 13 residues long. CDR1 and CDR2 (germline): SGHRS, YFSETQ. The CDR3 coding sequence is TGCGCCAGCAGGGAGCCGCTGAACACTGAAGCTTTCTTT. This sequence encodes CASREPLNTEAFF. The full variable domain, its missing parts supplied by reference TRBV5-1 and TRBJ1-1, is KAGVTQTPRYLIKTRGQQVTLSCSPISGHRSVSWYQQTPGQGLQFLFEYFSETQRNKGNFPGRFSGRQFSNSRSEMNVSTLELGDSALYLCASREPLNTEAFFGQGTRLTVV.

This clone was seen only a few times. The CDR3 loop is CSVSAGDGNQPQHF. The CDR3 DNA reads as TGCAGCGTTTCGGCAGGTGATGGCAATCAGCCCCAGCATTTT. V is TRBV29-1 and J is TRBJ1-5; D gene uncertain. The germline V gene has CDR1 SQVTM and CDR2 ANQGSEA. The CDR3 totals 14 residues. Trimming removed 5 bases from V and 2 bases from J, with 13 bases in between.

The chain employs TRBV6-6 and TRBJ1-1; D gene ambiguous. In germline, CDR1 is MNHNY, CDR2 SVGAGI (reference sequence). The V end lost 6 bases, the J end lost 8 bases, and 10 bases lay between the germline ends. The CDR3 covers 11 residues. The CDR3 DNA reads as TGTGCCAGCAGAGGCAGGAAAGAAGCTTTCTTT. Amino acid sequence: CASRGRKEAFF.

This rearrangement joins TRBV10-3 to TRBJ2-7; D uncertain. V was trimmed by 3 bases and J by 0 bases, leaving 3 bases between them. The CDR3 is 12 residues long. Germline CDR1 is ENHRY and CDR2 is SYGVKD. The chain's CDR3 is CAISDLSYEQYF. For the CDR3, the DNA is TGTGCCATCAGTGACCTCTCCTACGAGCAGTACTTC.

The gene calls are TRBV28 and TRBJ2-7; TRBD2 agrees at 12 bases. The CDR3 covers 15 residues. CDR1 MDHEN and CDR2 SYDVKM come from the germline V gene. V trimming: 1 base; J trimming: 4 bases; junction bases outside the gene matches: 2. DNA of the CDR3: TGTGCCAGCAGTTTATCGACTAGCGGGAGTTACGAGCAGTACTTC. Translating it yields CASSLSTSGSYEQYF.

The gene calls are TRBV7-2 and TRBJ2-7; the D gene is possibly TRBD1 (5 bases). The V gene lost 3 bases and the J gene lost 1 base, with 10 bases spanning the gap. The CDR3 covers 14 residues. Germline lookup yields CDR1 SGHTA and CDR2 FQGNSA. The CDR3: CASSFRQGSYEQYF. The CDR3 nucleotides are TGTGCCAGCAGCTTTCGGCAGGGATCCTACGAGCAGTACTTC.